A single sample is the source of the 23 T cell receptor beta chains below, sequenced in a study of T-cell memory formation after mild COVID-19. MiXCR was run by TCRdb on the 5' RACE reads, yielding one entry per CDR3 protein. The top ten clones hold over 20% of a sample with over 300,000 distinct CDR3 sequences, more than 20% of them seen once. The specimen was PBMCs or a T cell subset sorted from them (not recorded which). The receptor source for this set is a man aged 18 to 29 who had mild COVID-19 (a few samples of this study predate the infection). Cell type and time point are not known.

This clonotype was seen only a few times. This chain uses TRBV29-1 with TRBJ1-1; D is unresolved. CDR1 SQVTM and CDR2 ANQGSEA come from the germline V gene. V shed 3 bases and J shed 3 bases, with 5 bases lying between them. CDR3 length: 11 residues. In DNA, the CDR3 is TGCAGCGTTGAGACGGACACTGAAGCTTTCTTT. Protein sequence: CSVETDTEAFF.

This clonotype came up a few times. This chain links TRBV29-1 with TRBJ2-5, with a tentative D call TRBD1 (6 bases). V was trimmed by 3 bases and J by 0 bases, leaving 14 bases between them. This CDR3 region has 15 residues. The germline V gene encodes CDR1 SQVTM and CDR2 ANQGSEA. The CDR3 protein is CSVESGRGYQETQYF. The CDR3 DNA reads TGCAGCGTTGAGTCCGGTAGGGGGTACCAAGAGACCCAGTACTTC.

This clonotype has just a few counts. The chain is built from TRBV28 and TRBJ2-3; D call uncertain. Germline loops: CDR1 MDHEN, CDR2 SYDVKM. The CDR3 covers 14 residues. The V end was cut by 2 bases, the J end by 3 bases, with 9 bases between. The CDR3 coding sequence is TGTGCCAGCAGTTTAGAGGATGAAACAGATACGCAGTATTTT. It is translated as CASSLEDETDTQYF.

This sequence joins TRBV20-1 and TRBJ2-3; TRBD1 is a possible D gene (6 bases). Trimming removed 6 bases from V and 2 bases from J, with 12 bases in between. Germline V CDR1 and CDR2: DFQATT, SNEGSKA (reference sequence). The CDR3 is 13 residues long. CDR3 DNA sequence: TGCAGTGCACCGGGACAAAACACAGATACGCAGTATTTT. This sequence encodes CSAPGQNTDTQYF.

This clonotype appeared a few times. This chain uses TRBV20-1 with TRBJ1-6, with D unresolved. The CDR3 has 14 residues. CDR1 is DFQATT and CDR2 is SNEGSKA in the germline V gene (reference sequence). Trimming left V 3 bases short and J 9 bases short, with 15 bases between. CDR3 protein: CSARISGGPSPLHF. In DNA form, the CDR3 reads TGCAGTGCTAGGATATCGGGAGGGCCTTCACCCCTCCACTTT.

This clonotype was seen more than once but under ten times. The CDR3, as DNA: TGTGCCAGCAGCTTAGGGGCGGCGTCCTACAATGAGCAGTTCTTC. Its protein product is CASSLGAASYNEQFF. The genes are TRBV11-2 and TRBJ2-1; D not certain. CDR1 is SGHAT and CDR2 is FQNNGV in the germline V gene. V was clipped by 1 base and J by 1 base, with 8 bases between them. CDR3 length equals 15 residues.

The chain couples TRBV7-9 to TRBJ2-2; D remains unclear. The germline gives CDR1 SEHNR, CDR2 FQNEAQ (reference sequence). The CDR3 runs to 13 residues. Trimming shortened V by 2 bases and J by 6 bases, and 7 bases separated the two germline ends. CDR3 coding DNA: TGTGCCAGCAGCTTAATTGAGTCCGGGGAGCTGTTTTTT. As protein: CASSLIESGELFF.

The rearrangement links TRBV3-1 to TRBJ2-7; 9 bases agree with TRBD2. Germline trimming cut 5 bases from V and 4 bases from J; bases unmatched to any gene: 9. CDR3 size: 15 residues. Germline V gene data show CDR1 as LGHDT and CDR2 as YNNKEL (reference sequence). The CDR3 DNA reads as TGTGCCAGCAGCTTCGTGCGGGGGGGCGTGTACGAGCAGTACTTC. Encoded protein: CASSFVRGGVYEQYF.

V and J are TRBV11-2 and TRBJ2-1; TRBD2 agrees at 15 bases. The CDR3 runs 20 residues. The ends lost 7 bases at V and 7 bases at J; junction bases unmatched: 20. Germline CDR1 SGHAT, CDR2 FQNNGV. CDR3 residues: CASTLGIGLAGGPTRNEQFF. The DNA for the CDR3 is TGTGCCAGCACCCTAGGAATAGGACTAGCGGGGGGGCCAACTAGGAATGAGCAGTTCTTC. Complete variable domain (other parts from reference TRBV11-2 and TRBJ2-1): EAGVAQSPRYKIIEKRQSVAFWCNPISGHATLYWYQQILGQGPKLLIQFQNNGVVDDSQLPKDRFSAERLKGVDSTLKIQPAKLEDSAVYLCASTLGIGLAGGPTRNEQFFGPGTRLTVL.

The chain employs TRBV6-5 and TRBJ1-2; 7 positions match TRBD1. Trimming cost V 7 bases and J 1 base; bases outside gene matches: 6. Germline assignment: CDR1 MNHEY and CDR2 SVGAGI. The CDR3 length is 14 residues. The CDR3 sequence is CASTKGGSNYGYTF. DNA of the CDR3: TGTGCCAGCACCAAAGGGGGCAGTAACTATGGCTACACCTTC.

This clonotype was seen only once. The chain combines TRBV3-1 with TRBJ2-3; TRBD2 matches at 8 bases. Trimming at V came to 6 bases and at J to 2 bases, leaving 4 bases not matched to a gene. From germline, CDR1 is LGHDT and CDR2 YNNKEL (reference sequence). CDR3 length: 14 amino acids. DNA for the CDR3: TGTGCCAGCAGGTGGCGGGGGGCCACAGATACGCAGTATTTT. The encoded protein is CASRWRGATDTQYF.

This clonotype was counted a few times. This chain connects TRBV27 to TRBJ2-3; 8 bases are a match to TRBD1. Trimming took 5 bases from V and 3 from J; bases not matched to a gene: 7. The CDR3 spans 15 residues. Germline V CDR1 and CDR2: MNHEY, SMNVEV (reference sequence). In nucleotides, the CDR3 is TGTGCCAGCAGTAATCAGGGGGCTCGGACAGATACGCAGTATTTT. This codes for CASSNQGARTDTQYF.

The chain recombines TRBV4-3 with TRBJ2-5; D is perhaps TRBD1 (6 bases). The CDR3 covers 15 residues. Looked up from germline, CDR1 is LGHNA and CDR2 is YSLEER. V lost 4 bases, J lost 0 bases, and 12 bases lay in between. This chain's CDR3 is CASSRTGTYQETQYF. The CDR3 DNA sequence: TGCGCCAGCAGCCGGACCGGGACATACCAAGAGACCCAGTACTTC.

The chain links TRBV20-1 to TRBJ2-1, with 11 nucleotides matching TRBD2. The CDR3 runs 16 residues. Per germline, CDR1 DFQATT and CDR2 SNEGSKA (reference sequence). This CDR3 is CTLEGASGGTYNEQFF. CDR3 coding DNA: TGCACTCTCGAAGGGGCTAGCGGGGGGACCTACAATGAGCAGTTCTTC.

This clonotype was observed a handful of times. The rearrangement joins TRBV7-8 to TRBJ2-3; 13 bases match TRBD2. There are 20 residues in the CDR3. Unmatched junction bases numbered 15, after V lost 1 base and J lost 5 bases. Germline CDR1 is SGHVS and CDR2 is FQNEAQ. Written as DNA, the CDR3 is TGTGCCAGCAGCTTAGTCCCTAGACTAGCGGGGGGCCCAAAGGAAGATACGCAGTATTTT. It is translated as CASSLVPRLAGGPKEDTQYF.

There are a few counts of this clonotype. The DNA for the CDR3 is TGCGCCAGCAGCTATACCGGGACTAGCGGAGATACGCAGTATTTT. It specifies CASSYTGTSGDTQYF. The gene calls are TRBV5-1 and TRBJ2-3, with 11 nucleotides matching TRBD2. V lost 3 bases and J lost 5; bases outside the gene matches: 5. The CDR3 has 15 amino acids. The germline V gene encodes CDR1 SGHRS and CDR2 YFSETQ.

This clonotype occurred a few times. This chain links TRBV28 with TRBJ1-2; possible D gene TRBD1, 6 bases. V was trimmed by 7 bases and J by 6 bases, leaving 18 bases between them. The CDR3 has 14 residues. CDR1 and CDR2 (germline): MDHEN, SYDVKM. As DNA, the CDR3 is TGTGCCAGCACGGACCCCAGTGGGGGCGATGGCTACACCTTC. Its protein is CASTDPSGGDGYTF.

In this sample, this clonotype turned up a few times. The rearrangement links TRBV6-5 to TRBJ1-1, with D tentatively TRBD1 (6 bases). The length of the CDR3 is 13 residues. V was trimmed by 2 bases and J by 6 bases, leaving 10 bases between them. From germline, CDR1 is MNHEY and CDR2 SVGAGI. CDR3 residues: CASSYMGAAEAFF. The CDR3 coding sequence is TGTGCCAGCAGTTACATGGGGGCGGCTGAAGCTTTCTTT.

This clonotype was detected ten times or more. J is TRBJ1-2 and V is TRBV6-5; D not resolved. The CDR3 length is 13 residues. CDR1 is MNHEY and CDR2 is SVGAGI in the germline V gene. V lost 8 bases to trimming and J lost 10 bases, with 20 bases between them. CDR3 in DNA: TGTGCCAGCGTGTACGGTTCCCCCCCCCTCTACACCTTC. Translating gives CASVYGSPPLYTF.

The sample holds a few counts of this clonotype. J is TRBJ2-2 and V is TRBV5-1, with TRBD2 identical over 7 bases. Trimming cost V 6 bases and J 3 bases; bases outside gene matches: 2. The V gene's germline CDR1 is SGHRS and CDR2 YFSETQ. The CDR3 length is 13 residues. The DNA of the CDR3 is TGCGCCAGCATGGGGGGGGACACCGGGGAGCTGTTTTTT. It is translated as CASMGGDTGELFF.

The rearrangement links TRBV5-1 to TRBJ2-5, with TRBD1 as a possible D gene (6 bases). Trimming took off 6 bases at V and 2 bases at J, with 17 bases between the two ends. Per the germline V gene, CDR1 is SGHRS and CDR2 is YFSETQ. The CDR3 has 15 residues. The CDR3 DNA follows: TGCGCCAGCAATCTCGGCCCTGGACAGCAAGAGACCCAGTACTTC. It codes for CASNLGPGQQETQYF.

Only a few counts were recorded for this clonotype. V is TRBV6-5 and J is TRBJ2-5; D is tentatively TRBD1 or TRBD2 (6 bases each). Trimming stripped 5 bases from V and 5 bases from J, with 15 bases between. From germline, CDR1 is MNHEY and CDR2 SVGAGI. The length of the CDR3 is 14 residues. This CDR3 is CASSPSGEEETQYF. Here the CDR3 DNA reads TGTGCCAGCAGTCCCTCAGGGGAGGAGGAGACCCAGTACTTC.

Only a few counts were recorded for this clonotype. The chain joins TRBV7-8 to TRBJ2-2; D perhaps matches TRBD1 (6 bases). CDR1 is SGHVS and CDR2 is FQNEAQ in the germline V gene. The CDR3 loop spans 13 amino acids. Trimming shortened V by 4 bases and J by 8 bases, and 11 bases separated the two germline ends. CDR3 nucleotides: TGTGCCAGCAGCTCCAGACAGGCGGGGGAGCTGTTTTTT. Translation gives CASSSRQAGELFF.